This is a list of T cell receptor beta chains from one sample in a study of blood T cell repertoires in COVID-19. Profiled with immunoSEQ multiplex PCR; TCRdb holds only in-frame clones, not every one. The top ten clones hold roughly 11% of a sample with 75,000 to 85,000 clones, about 85% of them seen once. Sequencing was carried out using peripheral blood. The receptor source for this set is a man in his 60s with COVID-19, enrolled during active disease. CDR3s include the opening cysteine and the closing phenylalanine or tryptophan. Each record gives: J gene, V gene, CDR3 protein.

j_call: TRBJ2-5; v_call: TRBV7-2; cdr3_aa: CASSLGGQGSETQYF
j_call: TRBJ2-2; v_call: TRBV11-2; cdr3_aa: CASSLDRGLAGVDTGELFF
j_call: TRBJ1-6; v_call: TRBV30; cdr3_aa: CAWSVLGSGSPLHF
j_call: TRBJ1-1; v_call: TRBV11-2; cdr3_aa: CASSLSTGDTEAFF
j_call: TRBJ1-6; v_call: TRBV25-1; cdr3_aa: CASSERLDNSPLHF
j_call: TRBJ1-2; v_call: TRBV19; cdr3_aa: CASSTITADYGYTF
j_call: TRBJ2-5; v_call: TRBV5-1; cdr3_aa: CASSLLEETQYF
j_call: TRBJ2-7; v_call: TRBV28; cdr3_aa: CASSFQGGSANEQYF
j_call: TRBJ2-3; v_call: TRBV10-3; cdr3_aa: CAGHLVEGTDTQYF
j_call: TRBJ1-2; v_call: TRBV18; cdr3_aa: CASSLSRGDGYTF